The 23 T cell receptor beta chains in this list originate from one sample, sequenced in a study of T cell repertoires in cytomegalovirus infection. MiXCR, run by TCRdb on the reads, gives a single entry per CDR3 protein. This table has almost 550,000 distinct CDR3 sequences, more than 15% appearing once. Sequenced sample: CD8+ T cells from PBMCs. Receptor source: a human donor in good health (CMV status not recorded). Some clones in this sample may be carry-over from other donors' samples.

This clonotype appeared many times. This rearrangement joins TRBV28 to TRBJ2-2, with TRBD2 identical over 7 bases. Per germline, CDR1 MDHEN and CDR2 SYDVKM. CDR3 size: 15 residues. The V and J ends lost 5 bases and 1 base, in that order; junction bases with no gene match: 4. CDR3 protein: CASSPPGGNTGELFF. CDR3 DNA sequence: TGTGCCAGCAGTCCCCCGGGGGGGAACACCGGGGAGCTGTTTTTT.

Only a few counts were recorded for this clonotype. The chain uses TRBV5-6 and TRBJ2-1, with D hard to call. Trimming took off 2 bases at V and 4 bases at J, with 4 bases between the two ends. Per germline, CDR1 SGHDT and CDR2 YYEEEE. The CDR3 covers 12 residues. The CDR3 coding sequence is TGTGCCAGCAGCTTTATATACAATGAGCAGTTCTTC. As protein: CASSFIYNEQFF.

A single count supports this clonotype. The chain employs TRBV3-1 and TRBJ2-7; TRBD2 agrees at 9 bases. CDR1 is LGHDT and CDR2 is YNNKEL in the germline V gene (reference sequence). V trimming: 3 bases; J trimming: 0 bases; junction bases outside the gene matches: 12. This CDR3 region has 18 residues. The CDR3 nucleotides read TGTGCCAGCAGCCACGAATTCACCCTAGCGGGAAGCTCCTACGAGCAGTACTTC. This translates into CASSHEFTLAGSSYEQYF.

This clonotype showed up many times. The chain employs TRBV11-2 and TRBJ1-1, with D possibly being TRBD1 (6 bases). The V gene lost 1 base and the J gene lost 0 bases, with 15 bases spanning the gap. Germline assignment: CDR1 SGHAT and CDR2 FQNNGV. The CDR3 contains 17 residues. In nucleotides, the CDR3 is TGTGCCAGCAGCTTAGGGCACCCGGGGGCTTTGAACACTGAAGCTTTCTTT. It translates to CASSLGHPGALNTEAFF. The full variable domain, completed using reference TRBV11-2 and TRBJ1-1, is EAGVAQSPRYKIIEKRQSVAFWCNPISGHATLYWYQQILGQGPKLLIQFQNNGVVDDSQLPKDRFSAERLKGVDSTLKIQPAKLEDSAVYLCASSLGHPGALNTEAFFGQGTRLTVV.

In its sample, this clonotype was seen a few times. This chain connects TRBV19 to TRBJ1-2; 7 bases match TRBD1. Germline V gives CDR1 LNHDA, CDR2 SQIVND (reference sequence). The CDR3 runs to 12 residues. J was trimmed by 5 bases and V by 7 bases; bases with no gene match: 4. The CDR3 DNA follows: TGTGCCAGTAACCCAGGGGGATATGGCTACACCTTC. Translated: CASNPGGYGYTF. The full variable domain, rest sourced from reference TRBV19 and TRBJ1-2, is DGGITQSPKYLFRKEGQNVTLSCEQNLNHDAMYWYRQDPGQGLRLIYYSQIVNDFQKGDIAEGYSVSREKKESFPLTVTSAQKNPTAFYLCASNPGGYGYTFGSGTRLTVV.

This clonotype was seen more than once but under ten times. The rearrangement uses TRBV6-2 or TRBV6-3 and TRBJ2-3; 9 bases map to TRBD2. After removal of 2 bases from V and 2 bases from J, the junction contained 5 bases not matched to a gene. Looked up from germline, CDR1 is MNHEY and CDR2 is SVGEGT. This CDR3 is built from 16 residues. The CDR3 protein is CASSYAGTSNTDTQYF. The CDR3 coding sequence is TGTGCCAGCAGTTACGCCGGGACTAGCAACACAGATACGCAGTATTTT.

The table lists this clonotype with many counts. The chain uses TRBV7-8 and TRBJ2-5; D is perhaps TRBD2 (6 bases). The V gene lost 5 bases and the J gene lost 2 bases, with 12 bases spanning the gap. Germline assignment: CDR1 SGHVS and CDR2 FQNEAQ. The CDR3 has 14 residues. The DNA of the CDR3 is TGTGCCAGCAGCCCCGATGGGGGGCAAGAGACCCAGTACTTC. It codes for CASSPDGGQETQYF.

Many counts were recorded for this clonotype. J is TRBJ1-5 and V is TRBV11-2, with D unclear. CDR3 length equals 15 residues. Germline values: CDR1 SGHAT, CDR2 FQNNGV. V lost 0 bases to trimming and J lost 1 base, with 7 bases between them. This CDR3 reads CASSLDLQSNQPQHF. CDR3 bases: TGTGCCAGCAGCTTAGATTTACAAAGCAATCAGCCCCAGCATTTT.

There are many counts of this clonotype. This chain connects TRBV7-6 to TRBJ2-3, with D perhaps matching TRBD1 (6 bases). V lost 9 bases to trimming and J lost 1 base, with 17 bases between them. Looked up from germline, CDR1 is SGHVS and CDR2 is FNYEAQ. This CDR3 comprises 15 residues. CDR3 in amino acids: CARLLQGGGTDTQYF. The CDR3 region has the DNA TGTGCCAGACTTTTACAGGGTGGTGGCACAGATACGCAGTATTTT.

This clonotype was observed many times. The chain couples TRBV19 to TRBJ2-6; D not certain. The V gene lost 7 bases and the J gene lost 0 bases, with 4 bases spanning the gap. Germline V gene sequence: CDR1 LNHDA, CDR2 SQIVND (reference sequence). The CDR3 extends over 13 amino acids. CDR3 loop: CASTPSGANVLTF. The DNA of the CDR3 is TGTGCCAGTACTCCCTCTGGGGCCAACGTCCTGACTTTC.

This chain links TRBV6-2 or TRBV6-3 with TRBJ2-7; 9 nucleotides align to TRBD1. The V and J ends lost 5 bases and 3 bases, in that order; junction bases with no gene match: 11. Germline lookup yields CDR1 MNHEY and CDR2 SVGEGT. The CDR3 loop spans 16 amino acids. For the CDR3, the DNA is TGTGCCAGCAGTCCTAGGACAGGGGAGAGATTCTACGAGCAGTACTTC. This encodes CASSPRTGERFYEQYF.

The genes are TRBV19 and TRBJ2-7; maybe TRBD1 (6 bases). V was shortened by 2 bases and J by 3 bases, with 17 bases between the two germline ends. Germline V lookup: CDR1 LNHDA, CDR2 SQIVND (reference sequence). The CDR3 totals 16 residues. CDR3 sequence: CASSIYRTEGSYEQYF. As DNA, the CDR3 is TGTGCCAGTAGTATATACCGGACAGAAGGTAGCTACGAGCAGTACTTC.

V is TRBV28 and J is TRBJ2-1; the match to TRBD2 covers 7 bases. Unmatched junction bases numbered 10, after V lost 3 bases and J lost 5 bases. CDR1 and CDR2 (germline): MDHEN, SYDVKM. The CDR3 runs 16 residues. In DNA form, the CDR3 reads TGTGCCAGCAGTTTTCCCTCGACTAGCCTCCACAATGAGCAGTTCTTC. Translated, it gives CASSFPSTSLHNEQFF.

This clonotype was counted ten times or more. CDR3 nucleotide sequence: TGTGCCAGCAGCTTGGGACAGGACCTTTTGGACACTGAAGCTTTCTTT. Protein product: CASSLGQDLLDTEAFF. This chain links TRBV11-2 with TRBJ1-1; the match to TRBD1 covers 8 bases. Germline V gene lookup returns CDR1 SGHAT and CDR2 FQNNGV. Trimming at V came to 3 bases and at J to 3 bases, leaving 9 bases not matched to a gene. This CDR3 is 16 amino acids long.

The chain has TRBV27 and TRBJ1-6; D remains unclear. CDR3 size: 16 residues. Trimming pared 4 bases from V and 0 bases from J, leaving 10 bases between. The germline V gene encodes CDR1 MNHEY and CDR2 SMNVEV (reference sequence). The CDR3 region is CASSSVAYSYNSPLHF. In DNA, the CDR3 is TGTGCCAGCAGTTCGGTAGCATACTCCTATAATTCACCCCTCCACTTT.

In its sample, this clonotype was seen a few times. J is TRBJ1-1 and V is TRBV7-8; D unresolved. The V and J ends lost 2 bases and 7 bases respectively, with 8 bases between them. Germline V gene sequence: CDR1 SGHVS, CDR2 FQNEAQ. The CDR3 has 12 amino acids. DNA for the CDR3: TGTGCCAGCAGCTTAAACCAAGTTGAAGCTTTCTTT. Protein: CASSLNQVEAFF.

This clonotype was observed a few times. The chain employs TRBV10-3 and TRBJ2-7; 10 nucleotides agree with TRBD2. The CDR3 is 14 residues long. The germline V gene encodes CDR1 ENHRY and CDR2 SYGVKD. V was clipped by 3 bases and J by 7 bases; unmatched bases: 6. The CDR3 nucleotides read TGTGCCATCAGTGATCCAGCGGGAGGGCGGGAGCAGTACTTC. This sequence encodes CAISDPAGGREQYF.

Comments on this clonotype: Germline and junction disagree at one end, which may indicate a read error. The V and J genes are TRBV6-2 or TRBV6-3 and TRBJ2-3, with 7 bases matching TRBD2. Germline V gene data show CDR1 as MNHEY and CDR2 as SVGEGT. This CDR3 is 17 amino acids long. The CDR3: CARTQSGVARSTDTKYF. The CDR3, as DNA: TGTGCCAGAACGCAAAGCGGGGTAGCGAGAAGCACAGATACGAAGTATTTT.

This clonotype was counted many times. The V and J genes are TRBV7-2 and TRBJ2-3; 8 bases align to TRBD2. Germline CDR1 reads SGHTA; CDR2 reads FQGNSA. V lost 4 bases, J lost 0 bases, and 12 bases stayed unmatched. The CDR3 loop spans 18 amino acids. In DNA, the CDR3 is TGTGCCAGCAGCTCTCCTAGGTTGAGCGGGGGAAGCACAGATACGCAGTATTTT. Protein product: CASSSPRLSGGSTDTQYF.

V is TRBV19 and J is TRBJ2-3; a possible D gene is TRBD2 (6 bases). Germline-derived CDR1 and CDR2 are LNHDA and SQIVND (reference sequence). The CDR3 runs to 12 residues. V lost 1 base and J 11 bases, leaving 10 bases between the germline ends. The CDR3 DNA follows: TGTGCCAGTAGTATAGCGGTGGGAGGGCAGTATTTT. Its protein product is CASSIAVGGQYF.

The J gene is TRBJ1-6, the V gene TRBV4-1; tentative D call: TRBD1 (5 bases). V was clipped by 4 bases and J by 3 bases, with 16 bases between them. The V gene's germline CDR1 is MGHRA and CDR2 YSYEKL. The CDR3 has 17 amino acids. In nucleotides, the CDR3 is TGCGCCAGCAGCCGATTCGACGGGGGGGTCTATAATTCACCCCTCCACTTT. It yields the protein CASSRFDGGVYNSPLHF.

This clonotype has a handful of counts. The CDR3 is CASSAGDRTSYEQYF. The CDR3 DNA reads TGTGCCAGCAGCGCGGGAGACAGGACCTCCTACGAGCAGTACTTC. The chain combines TRBV9 with TRBJ2-7; the D call may be TRBD1 or TRBD2 (6 bases each). V was cut by 3 bases and J by 0 bases, with 13 bases left in between. CDR1 is SGDLS, CDR2 YYNGEE, per germline. The CDR3 is 15 residues long.

This chain uses TRBV19 with TRBJ2-2; no firm D call. V lost 4 bases and J lost 9, with 9 bases in between. Looked up from germline, CDR1 is LNHDA and CDR2 is SQIVND (reference sequence). The CDR3 contains 12 residues. The CDR3 loop reads CASSTPPRELFF. CDR3 in DNA: TGTGCCAGTAGTACCCCCCCCCGGGAGCTGTTTTTT.